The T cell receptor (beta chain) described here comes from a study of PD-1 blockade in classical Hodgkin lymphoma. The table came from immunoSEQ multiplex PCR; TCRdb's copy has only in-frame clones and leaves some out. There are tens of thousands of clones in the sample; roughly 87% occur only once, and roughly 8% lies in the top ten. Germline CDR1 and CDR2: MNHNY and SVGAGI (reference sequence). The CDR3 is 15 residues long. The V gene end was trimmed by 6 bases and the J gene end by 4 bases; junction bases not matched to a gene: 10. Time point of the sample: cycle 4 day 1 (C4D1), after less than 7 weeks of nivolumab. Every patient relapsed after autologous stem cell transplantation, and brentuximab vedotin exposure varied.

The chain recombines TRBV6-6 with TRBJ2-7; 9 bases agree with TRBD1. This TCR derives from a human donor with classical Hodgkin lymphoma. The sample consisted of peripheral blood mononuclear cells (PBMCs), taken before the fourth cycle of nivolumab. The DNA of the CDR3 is TGTGCCAGCAGGTCACGACAGGGGGGATCATACGAGCAGTACTTC. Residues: CASRSRQGGSYEQYF.